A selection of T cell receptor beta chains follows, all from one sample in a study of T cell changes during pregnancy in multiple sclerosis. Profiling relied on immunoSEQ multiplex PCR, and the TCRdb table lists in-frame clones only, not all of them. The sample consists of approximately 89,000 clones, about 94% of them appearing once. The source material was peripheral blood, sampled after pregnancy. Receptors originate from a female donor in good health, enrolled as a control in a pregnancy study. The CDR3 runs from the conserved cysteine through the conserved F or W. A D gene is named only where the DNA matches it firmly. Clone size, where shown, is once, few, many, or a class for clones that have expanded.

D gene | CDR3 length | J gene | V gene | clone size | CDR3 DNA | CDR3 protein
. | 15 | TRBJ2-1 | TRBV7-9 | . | TGTGCCAGCAGCTTAAGGCAAGGGGTCTACAATGAGCAGTTCTTC | CASSLRQGVYNEQFF
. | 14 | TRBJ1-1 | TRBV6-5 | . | TGTGCCAGCAGTAAAAGTATTGGGGGCTCTGAAGCTTTCTTT | CASSKSIGGSEAFF
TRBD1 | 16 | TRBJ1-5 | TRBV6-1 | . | TGTGCCAGCAGTGGGGACAGGGGACGGAGCAATCAGCCCCAGCATTTT | CASSGDRGRSNQPQHF
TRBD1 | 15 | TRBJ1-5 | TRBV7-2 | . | TGTGCCAGCAGTCCGACAGGGGGCGGCAATCAGCCCCAGCATTTT | CASSPTGGGNQPQHF
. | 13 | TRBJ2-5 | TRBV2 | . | TGTGCCAGCAGTGTGGGAGTGGGTGAGACCCAGTACTTC | CASSVGVGETQYF
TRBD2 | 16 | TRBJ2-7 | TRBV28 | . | TGTGCCAGCACCAGTAGCGGGAGAACCAGCTCCTACGAGCAGTACTTC | CASTSSGRTSSYEQYF
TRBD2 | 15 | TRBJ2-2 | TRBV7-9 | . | TGTGCCAGCAGCCGGGGGGACGGAGGACCCGGGGAGCTGTTTTTT | CASSRGDGGPGELFF
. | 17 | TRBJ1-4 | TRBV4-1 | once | TGCGCCAGCAGCCAAGATCCCCCTCCGACGGGTTATGAAAAACTGTTTTTT | CASSQDPPPTGYEKLFF
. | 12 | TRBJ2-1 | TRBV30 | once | TGTGCCTGGAGTGCCCGAGGACCGGGGGAGTTCTTC | CAWSARGPGEFF
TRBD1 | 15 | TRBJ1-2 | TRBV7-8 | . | TGTGCCAGCAGCCAAAGGGACAGGTCGAAATATGGCTACACCTTC | CASSQRDRSKYGYTF
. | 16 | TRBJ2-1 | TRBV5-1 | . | TGCGCCAGCAGCTTGTTCAGGGTCGGTAGGCACAATGAGCAGTTCTTC | CASSLFRVGRHNEQFF
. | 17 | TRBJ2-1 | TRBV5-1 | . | TGCGCCAGCAGCTTGGAGGGTCGTAGCGGAGGGGATAATGAGCAGTTCTTC | CASSLEGRSGGDNEQFF
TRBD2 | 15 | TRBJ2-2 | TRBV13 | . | TGTGCCAGCAGCCCCCAGCGACTAGCGGGGGGGGAGCTGTTTTTT | CASSPQRLAGGELFF
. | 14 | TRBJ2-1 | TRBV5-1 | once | TGCGCCAGCAGCCCGAGCCTAAATTACAATGAGCAGTTCTTC | CASSPSLNYNEQFF
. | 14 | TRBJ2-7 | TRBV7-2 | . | TGTGCCAGCAGCTCCCGGGACTTGACCTACGAGCAGTACTTC | CASSSRDLTYEQYF
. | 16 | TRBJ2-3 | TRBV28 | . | TGTGCCAGCAGTTTATTTGGGGGGTCAAGCACAGATACGCAGTATTTT | CASSLFGGSSTDTQYF
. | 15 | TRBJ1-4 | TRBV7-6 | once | TGTGCCAGCAGCCCTAGAGGGCGCACTAATGAAAAACTGTTTTTT | CASSPRGRTNEKLFF
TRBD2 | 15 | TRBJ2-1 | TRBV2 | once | TGTGCCAGCAGAGCCACTAGCGGGAGATTTAATGAGCAGTTCTTC | CASRATSGRFNEQFF
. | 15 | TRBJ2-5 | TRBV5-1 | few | TGCGCCAGCAGCTTGGGCCATAGCGGCCAAGAGACCCAGTACTTC | CASSLGHSGQETQYF
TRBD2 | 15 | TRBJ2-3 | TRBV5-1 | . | TGCGCCAGCAGCGTTACTAGCGGGAGCACAGATACGCAGTATTTT | CASSVTSGSTDTQYF
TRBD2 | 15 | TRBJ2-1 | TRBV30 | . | TGTGCCTGGAGTGGGGGGACTAGCGGGACGGGAGAGCAGTTCTTC | CAWSGGTSGTGEQFF
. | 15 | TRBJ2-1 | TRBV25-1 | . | TGTGCCAGCAGTGAATTTGAGAGCTCCTACAATGAGCAGTTCTTC | CASSEFESSYNEQFF
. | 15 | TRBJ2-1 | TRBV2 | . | TGTGCCAGCAGTATGACCGGGGGCTCCTACAATGAGCAGTTCTTC | CASSMTGGSYNEQFF
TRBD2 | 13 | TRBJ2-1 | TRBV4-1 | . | TGCGCCAGCAGCCCCGGGACTAGCAATGAGCAGTTCTTC | CASSPGTSNEQFF
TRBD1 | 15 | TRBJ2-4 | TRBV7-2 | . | TGTGCCAGCAGCGCATGGACAGGCGCCAAAAACATTCAGTACTTC | CASSAWTGAKNIQYF
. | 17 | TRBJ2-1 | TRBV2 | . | TGTGCCAGCAGTGGCACCCGGACTGGAGAAAATTACAATGAGCAGTTCTTC | CASSGTRTGENYNEQFF
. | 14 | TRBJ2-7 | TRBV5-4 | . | TGTGCCAGCAGGGCAAGCGGGCCTTTCTACGAGCAGTACTTC | CASRASGPFYEQYF
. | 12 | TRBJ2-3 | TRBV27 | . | TGTGCCAGCAGTCATCCGGCAGATACGCAGTATTTT | CASSHPADTQYF
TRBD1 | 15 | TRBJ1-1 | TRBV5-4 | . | TGTGCCAGCAGCTTGGGGACAGGGGGCAACACTGAAGCTTTCTTT | CASSLGTGGNTEAFF
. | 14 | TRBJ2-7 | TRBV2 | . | TGTGCCAGCAGTGAAGCTGGACTAACCTACGAGCAGTACTTC | CASSEAGLTYEQYF
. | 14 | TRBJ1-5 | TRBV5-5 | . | TGTGCCAGCAGCTTTCGGACAAACAATCAGCCCCAGCATTTT | CASSFRTNNQPQHF
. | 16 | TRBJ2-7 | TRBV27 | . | TGTGCCAGCAGTCCGTCAACAGGGCCTGTCTCCTACGAGCAGTACTTC | CASSPSTGPVSYEQYF
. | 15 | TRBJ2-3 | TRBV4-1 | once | TGCGCCAGCAGTTCCTTGACAGGACGGTCAGATACGCAGTATTTT | CASSSLTGRSDTQYF
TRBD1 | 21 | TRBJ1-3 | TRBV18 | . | TGTGCCAGCTCACCCTACACGCAGGGGGACCTCTTCCTATTCTCTGGAAACACCATATATTTT | CASSPYTQGDLFLFSGNTIYF
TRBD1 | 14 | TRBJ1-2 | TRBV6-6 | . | TGTGCCAGCAGTTACTACCAAAACGGACAGGCGTACACCTTC | CASSYYQNGQAYTF
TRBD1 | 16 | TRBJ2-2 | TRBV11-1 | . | TGTGCCAGCAGTTCCCGGGACAGGAGTAACACCGGGGAGCTGTTTTTT | CASSSRDRSNTGELFF
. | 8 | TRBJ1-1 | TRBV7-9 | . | TGTGCCAGCAGCTTAGACTTTTTT | CASSLDFF
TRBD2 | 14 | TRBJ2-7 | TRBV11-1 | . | TGTGCCAGCAGTTCGAGCGGGAGGGCCTACGAGCAGTACTTC | CASSSSGRAYEQYF
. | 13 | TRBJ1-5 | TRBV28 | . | TGTGCCAGCAGTTACAGGGGCAATCAGCCCCAGCATTTT | CASSYRGNQPQHF
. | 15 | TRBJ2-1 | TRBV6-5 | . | TGTGCCAGCAGTTACTCGGCGGGTGGGTACAATGAGCAGTTCTTC | CASSYSAGGYNEQFF
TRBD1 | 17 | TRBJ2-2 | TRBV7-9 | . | TGTGCCAGCAGCTCCCCTCGGACAGGCCCTCGGACCGGGGAGCTGTTTTTT | CASSSPRTGPRTGELFF
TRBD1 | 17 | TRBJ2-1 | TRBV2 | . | TGTGCCAGCAGTGAAGCAAGGACAGGGGGTCCCTACAATGAGCAGTTCTTC | CASSEARTGGPYNEQFF
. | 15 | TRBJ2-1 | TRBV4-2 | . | TGTGCCAGCAGCCAAGGGGATACCGGCCCGGGGAAGCAGTTCTTC | CASSQGDTGPGKQFF
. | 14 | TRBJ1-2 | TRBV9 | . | TGTGCCAGCAGCGTAGGGGCAGGGCGGTATGGCTACACCTTC | CASSVGAGRYGYTF
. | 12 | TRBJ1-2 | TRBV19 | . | TGTGCCAGTAGTGTAAGAGGGGGTGGCTACACCTTC | CASSVRGGGYTF